This entry features one T cell receptor beta chain sequence. The antigen remains undetermined. Through a sample-barcoded 5' primer and a J-beta primer mix, a second PCR was run for roughly 7 to 11 cycles. CDR3-containing paired-end reads numbered at least 3 million in each sample. TCRdb itself ran the 5' RACE reads through MiXCR, one entry per CDR3 protein. The sample includes about 580,000 distinct CDR3 sequences, around half of them seen just once. Total RNA, at least 5.5 micrograms per sample, came from PBMCs. The source of the sample is a study of blood T cells in healthy people across ages. The study, taken as a whole, reports: Older age went with lower TCR beta diversity per million T cells, in a roughly linear way. What prevented conclusive comparison of naive and antigen-experienced cells was that PBMCs were unsorted.

V trimming: 4 bases; J trimming: 0 bases; junction bases outside the gene matches: 3. The CDR3 has 15 amino acids. The germline V gene has CDR1 LGHDT and CDR2 YNNKEL (reference sequence). The sequenced material came from blood. This clonotype originated in an elderly man in good health. This chain connects TRBV3-1 to TRBJ2-7, with 10 bases aligning to TRBD2. The CDR3: CASSLSGGNSYEQYF. The DNA for the CDR3 is TGTGCCAGCAGCCTTAGCGGGGGGAACTCCTACGAGCAGTACTTC.